The source of this T cell receptor (beta chain) is a study of blood T cell repertoires in COVID-19. The CDR3 runs 16 residues. V dropped 1 base and J dropped 1 base, with 10 bases sitting between them. CDR1 is MNHEY, CDR2 SVGEGT, per germline. Using immunoSEQ multiplex PCR, the repertoire was profiled, and TCRdb retains in-frame clones only, with some absent. This repertoire shows about 110,000 clones, approximately 88% found once; its top ten account for approximately 0.77%. The chain is built from TRBV6-2 or TRBV6-3 and TRBJ2-2; weak D call: TRBD2 (5 bases). Sequenced material: peripheral blood. The sequence was obtained from an older woman with acute or convalescent COVID-19. CDR3 DNA sequence: TGTGCCAGCAGTTACTATGACTACCGGAACACCGGGGAGCTGTTTTTT. Its translation: CASSYYDYRNTGELFF.